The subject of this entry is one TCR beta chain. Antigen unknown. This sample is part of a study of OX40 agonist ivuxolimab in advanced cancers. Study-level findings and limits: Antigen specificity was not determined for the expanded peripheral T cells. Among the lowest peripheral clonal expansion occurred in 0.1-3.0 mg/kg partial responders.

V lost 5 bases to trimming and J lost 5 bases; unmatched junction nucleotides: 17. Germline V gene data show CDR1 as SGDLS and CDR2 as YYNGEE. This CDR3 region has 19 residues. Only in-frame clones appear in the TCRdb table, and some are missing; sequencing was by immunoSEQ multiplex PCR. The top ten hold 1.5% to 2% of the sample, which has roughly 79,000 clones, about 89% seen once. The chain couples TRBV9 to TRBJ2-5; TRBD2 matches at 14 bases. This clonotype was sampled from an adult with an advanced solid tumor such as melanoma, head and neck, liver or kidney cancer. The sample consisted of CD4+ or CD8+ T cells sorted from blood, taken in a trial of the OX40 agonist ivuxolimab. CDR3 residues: CASSASVGGLAGVWETQYF. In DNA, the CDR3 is TGTGCCAGCAGTGCCTCGGTTGGGGGACTAGCGGGAGTCTGGGAGACCCAGTACTTC.